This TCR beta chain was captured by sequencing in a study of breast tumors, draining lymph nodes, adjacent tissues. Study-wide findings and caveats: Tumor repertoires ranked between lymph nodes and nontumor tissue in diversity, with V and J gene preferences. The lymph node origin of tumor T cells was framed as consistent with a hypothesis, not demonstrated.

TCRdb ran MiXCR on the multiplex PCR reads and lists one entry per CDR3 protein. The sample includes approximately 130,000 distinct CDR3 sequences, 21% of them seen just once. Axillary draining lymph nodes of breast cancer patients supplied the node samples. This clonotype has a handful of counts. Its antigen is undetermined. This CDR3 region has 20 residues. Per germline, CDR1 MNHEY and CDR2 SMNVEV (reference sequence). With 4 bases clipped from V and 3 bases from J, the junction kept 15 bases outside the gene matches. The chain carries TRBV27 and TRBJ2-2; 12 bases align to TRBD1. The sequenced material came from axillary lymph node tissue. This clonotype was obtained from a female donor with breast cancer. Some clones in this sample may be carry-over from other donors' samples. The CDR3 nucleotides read TGTGCCAGCAGTTCGCACGGGACAGGGGGCTTGGTTTTTGACACCGGGGAGCTGTTTTTT. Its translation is CASSSHGTGGLVFDTGELFF.